This TCR delta chain is drawn from a study of γδ T cells in repeated Plasmodium falciparum infection listed by TCRdb under 2021. Broadly, across the study: The natural-infection arm enrolled Malian children exposed to intense seasonal malaria transmission, compared against age and gender matched Australian children. The study examined how repeated Plasmodium falciparum infection shapes the human gammadelta T cell repertoire, using natural infection in Mali and controlled human malaria infection. Four or five malaria-naive U.S. adults underwent four controlled human malaria infections by bites from P. falciparum NF54-infected Anopheles stephensi mosquitoes over approximately 640 days. Samples were collected from controlled-infection subjects at baseline, immediately before selected infections, and 21 days after each infection. Malian gammadelta TCR repertoires were analysed cross-sectionally during no-transmission periods and longitudinally across acute febrile malaria episodes.

Overall results and qualifications from the work: Vdelta2-negative gammadelta TCR repertoires from Malian children appeared more clonally expanded, less diverse and less shared than those of Australian children. The Malian cohort came from a small rural village of predominantly one ethnic group, limiting generalizability. A highly stable polyclonal repertoire over time and infection, with many inter-individual overlapping TCRgamma sequences, was shown by Vgamma9/Vdelta2+ TCR repertoires. Because the controlled-infection cohort was small, analysis of inter-individual variability in gammadelta T cell responses was limited. In Vdelta2-negative, largely Vdelta1+, gammadelta TCR repertoires, repeated controlled infections appeared to drive waves of new clonotype selection.

Vgamma9/Vdelta2+ and Vdelta2-negative gammadelta T cell populations were flow-sorted from peripheral blood mononuclear cells for bulk TCR repertoire analysis. As concerns this clone: The clone's antigen remains unknown. A far larger clone is just one base off, so this is likely a read error. In the same sample, other DNA sequences code for this CDR3.

CDR1 and CDR2 are read off the germline V gene as GEAIGNYY and EKD. The CDR3 has 17 amino acids, counting the end cysteine and phenylalanine. Just CDR3 DNA is preserved here, 51 bases in frame from base 1. V loses 0 bases at its end and J loses 5 bases; junction bases beyond the gene matches: 8. Libraries were made using multiplex PCR. Sequencing relied on an Illumina MiSeq. Both TCR gamma (TRG) and TCR delta (TRD) chains were sequenced from each sorted gammadelta T cell sample. In the authors' own workflow: Clonotype tree plots, accumulated frequency of the top 20 clonotypes, diversity index (DI) and D75 metrics were included in the repertoire analyses. TCRdb called clones from the public reads with CATT, and repeated DNA sequences were later combined into one row. Clone size and V and J calls follow TCRdb, not the original study. The sample includes approximately 90,000 delta-chain clones, with over 0.9% observed a single time. The top ten clones comprise roughly 9.9% of the sample.

The receptor comes from a pool of human donors (malaria-infected and uninfected, not separated). Sequencing used gamma-delta T cells from blood. Recombination connected TRDV2 to TRDJ1; 13 middle bases align to TRDD3. The J gene was missing in TCRdb and was found by matching the end of the DNA to germline. CDR3 protein: CACDTGTGGYETDKLIF. The DNA sequence reads TGTGCCTGTGACACCGGAACTGGGGGATACGAGACTGATAAACTCATCTTT.